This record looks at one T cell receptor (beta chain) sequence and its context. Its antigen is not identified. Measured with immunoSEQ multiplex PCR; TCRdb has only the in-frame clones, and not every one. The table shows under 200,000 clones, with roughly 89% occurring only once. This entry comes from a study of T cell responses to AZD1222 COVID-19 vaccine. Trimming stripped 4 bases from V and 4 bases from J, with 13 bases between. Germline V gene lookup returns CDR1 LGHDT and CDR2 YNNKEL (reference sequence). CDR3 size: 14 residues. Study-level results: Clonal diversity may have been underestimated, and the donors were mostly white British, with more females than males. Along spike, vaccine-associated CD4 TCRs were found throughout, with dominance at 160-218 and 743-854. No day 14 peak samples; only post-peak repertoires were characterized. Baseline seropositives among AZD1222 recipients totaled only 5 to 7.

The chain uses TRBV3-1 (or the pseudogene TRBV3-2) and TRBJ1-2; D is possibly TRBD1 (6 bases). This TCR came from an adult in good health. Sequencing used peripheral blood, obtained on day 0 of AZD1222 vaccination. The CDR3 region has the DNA TGTGCCAGCAGCCCGCGAGGAGGGGGCTATGGCTACACCTTC. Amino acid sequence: CASSPRGGGYGYTF.